One and the same sample provided the 13 T cell receptor beta chains below, sequenced in a study of cytomegalovirus exposure and HLA in healthy donors. The PCR made use of 60 Vbeta and 13 Jbeta primers. Sequenced by immunoSEQ multiplex PCR; TCRdb stores in-frame clones only, minus some. Here the sample table reports roughly 34,000 clones. Sequenced sample: PBMCs. The receptors originated from a middle-aged man in good health and CMV-seronegative.

This clone ranks as medium-sized in terms of frequency. Other DNA sequences in this sample translate to the same CDR3. The rearrangement links TRBV4-1 to TRBJ2-1; D gene unclear. CDR3 size: 11 residues. Trimming took off 2 bases at V and 6 bases at J, with 2 bases between the two ends. Germline values: CDR1 MGHRA, CDR2 YSYEKL. The CDR3 DNA reads as TGCGCCAGCAGCCAACGCAATGAGCAGTTCTTC. This codes for CASSQRNEQFF.

CDR3 nucleotides: TGTGCCAGCAGTCTAAGAGGGTTCGGTAATGAAAAACTGTTTTTT. This sequence encodes CASSLRGFGNEKLFF. J is TRBJ1-4 and V is TRBV6-5, with unresolved D. Germline lookup yields CDR1 MNHEY and CDR2 SVGAGI. V dropped 5 bases and J dropped 4 bases, with 14 bases sitting between them. This CDR3 is 15 amino acids long.

This chain's CDR3 is CASSPSTGTYGYTF. The CDR3, as DNA: TGTGCCAGCAGCCCCTCGACAGGGACCTATGGCTACACCTTC. J is TRBJ1-2 and V is TRBV9, with 7 bases identical to TRBD1. From germline, CDR1 is SGDLS and CDR2 YYNGEE. V dropped 4 bases and J dropped 4; count of bases not matched to a gene: 7. The CDR3 covers 14 residues.

The V gene is TRBV29-1, the J gene TRBJ1-1, with no clear D. The CDR3 has 12 amino acids. The V gene lost 7 bases and the J gene lost 7 bases, with 16 bases spanning the gap. From germline, CDR1 is SQVTM and CDR2 ANQGSEA. The DNA for the CDR3 is TGCAGCGGCCTGGACCCCGCGGGTGAAGCTTTCTTT. Translation: CSGLDPAGEAFF. Full variable domain (remainder filled in from reference TRBV29-1 and TRBJ1-1): SAVISQKPSRDICQRGTSLTIQCQVDSQVTMMFWYRQQPGQSLTLIATANQGSEATYESGFVIDKFPISRPNLTFSTLTVSNMSPEDSSIYLCSGLDPAGEAFFGQGTRLTVV.

The V call is TRBV10-3, the J call TRBJ2-1; possible D gene TRBD1, 6 bases. The CDR3 loop spans 15 amino acids. Between the trimmed V and J ends, which lost 2 bases and 6 bases, there was a span of 14 bases. Germline V gene lookup returns CDR1 ENHRY and CDR2 SYGVKD. In DNA form, the CDR3 reads TGTGCCATCAGTGAGCTTTGGACAGAATCCAATGAGCAGTTCTTC. As protein: CAISELWTESNEQFF.

This chain uses TRBV15 with TRBJ2-3, with 8 bases identical to TRBD1. The V and J ends lost 0 bases and 1 base, in that order; junction bases with no gene match: 9. The CDR3 is 18 residues long. Germline V lookup: CDR1 LNHNV, CDR2 YYDKDF (reference sequence). For the CDR3, the DNA is TGTGCCACCAGCAGAGAATCAGGACAGGGTTTTCGCACAGATACGCAGTATTTT. Protein sequence: CATSRESGQGFRTDTQYF.

The chain has TRBV9 and TRBJ2-7; 10 nucleotides line up with TRBD1. Trimming took 0 bases from V and 4 from J; bases not matched to a gene: 7. The CDR3 is made up of 16 amino acids. The germline CDR1 and CDR2 sequences are SGDLS and YYNGEE. The CDR3 loop is CASSVGTGGYPYEQYF. In DNA, the CDR3 is TGTGCCAGCAGCGTAGGGACAGGGGGATACCCATACGAGCAGTACTTC.

The chain is built from TRBV29-1 and TRBJ2-5, with unresolved D. Trimming removed 4 bases from V and 5 bases from J, with 5 bases in between. The germline V gene has CDR1 SQVTM and CDR2 ANQGSEA. This CDR3 is built from 10 residues. In DNA form, the CDR3 reads TGCAGCGTTGCCGGGGAGACCCAGTACTTC. Translation gives CSVAGETQYF.

The rearrangement uses TRBV7-8 and TRBJ2-7, with 9 bases matching TRBD2. The J segment lost 2 bases and the V segment lost 0 bases, leaving 8 bases of the junction unmatched. CDR1 is SGHVS and CDR2 is FQNEAQ in the germline V gene. This CDR3 region has 17 residues. CDR3 amino acids: CASSLALGLAGTYEQYF. CDR3 nucleotides: TGTGCCAGCAGCTTAGCGCTCGGGCTAGCGGGAACCTACGAGCAGTACTTC.

The chain couples TRBV30 to TRBJ1-2, with 7 bases identical to TRBD1. Germline V lookup: CDR1 GTSNPN, CDR2 SVGIG (reference sequence). The V and J ends lost 8 bases and 6 bases, in that order; junction bases with no gene match: 15. The CDR3 consists of 14 residues. CDR3 in amino acids: CAGVRQGRENGYTF. The DNA for the CDR3 is TGTGCCGGAGTAAGACAGGGAAGGGAGAATGGCTACACCTTC.

The chain carries TRBV19 and TRBJ1-3; maybe TRBD1 (5 bases). This CDR3 contains 15 residues. Germline-derived CDR1 and CDR2 are LNHDA and SQIVND (reference sequence). V was cut by 6 bases and J by 0 bases, with 12 bases left in between. The CDR3, as DNA: TGTGCCAGTAGGGACACAGGCCCCTCTGGAAACACCATATATTTT. Translating it yields CASRDTGPSGNTIYF.

The chain recombines TRBV18 with TRBJ2-5, with D maybe TRBD2 (7 bases). Germline V CDR1 and CDR2: KGHSH, LQKENI. Trimming cost V 3 bases and J 4 bases, with 15 bases left between them. This CDR3 has 15 amino acids. CDR3 protein: CASSPGRGAGETQYF. The CDR3 region has the DNA TGTGCCAGCTCACCCGGACGGGGGGCCGGAGAGACCCAGTACTTC.

The CDR3 DNA sequence: TGCGCCAGCAGCCGTATAGCGGGAGGCCTCAATCCCTCCTACGAGCAGTACTTC. It encodes CASSRIAGGLNPSYEQYF. The genes are TRBV4-1 and TRBJ2-7; TRBD2 matches 10 bases. The CDR3 consists of 18 residues. J gave up 0 bases and V 4 bases, and 12 bases lay outside the gene matches. Germline values: CDR1 MGHRA, CDR2 YSYEKL.